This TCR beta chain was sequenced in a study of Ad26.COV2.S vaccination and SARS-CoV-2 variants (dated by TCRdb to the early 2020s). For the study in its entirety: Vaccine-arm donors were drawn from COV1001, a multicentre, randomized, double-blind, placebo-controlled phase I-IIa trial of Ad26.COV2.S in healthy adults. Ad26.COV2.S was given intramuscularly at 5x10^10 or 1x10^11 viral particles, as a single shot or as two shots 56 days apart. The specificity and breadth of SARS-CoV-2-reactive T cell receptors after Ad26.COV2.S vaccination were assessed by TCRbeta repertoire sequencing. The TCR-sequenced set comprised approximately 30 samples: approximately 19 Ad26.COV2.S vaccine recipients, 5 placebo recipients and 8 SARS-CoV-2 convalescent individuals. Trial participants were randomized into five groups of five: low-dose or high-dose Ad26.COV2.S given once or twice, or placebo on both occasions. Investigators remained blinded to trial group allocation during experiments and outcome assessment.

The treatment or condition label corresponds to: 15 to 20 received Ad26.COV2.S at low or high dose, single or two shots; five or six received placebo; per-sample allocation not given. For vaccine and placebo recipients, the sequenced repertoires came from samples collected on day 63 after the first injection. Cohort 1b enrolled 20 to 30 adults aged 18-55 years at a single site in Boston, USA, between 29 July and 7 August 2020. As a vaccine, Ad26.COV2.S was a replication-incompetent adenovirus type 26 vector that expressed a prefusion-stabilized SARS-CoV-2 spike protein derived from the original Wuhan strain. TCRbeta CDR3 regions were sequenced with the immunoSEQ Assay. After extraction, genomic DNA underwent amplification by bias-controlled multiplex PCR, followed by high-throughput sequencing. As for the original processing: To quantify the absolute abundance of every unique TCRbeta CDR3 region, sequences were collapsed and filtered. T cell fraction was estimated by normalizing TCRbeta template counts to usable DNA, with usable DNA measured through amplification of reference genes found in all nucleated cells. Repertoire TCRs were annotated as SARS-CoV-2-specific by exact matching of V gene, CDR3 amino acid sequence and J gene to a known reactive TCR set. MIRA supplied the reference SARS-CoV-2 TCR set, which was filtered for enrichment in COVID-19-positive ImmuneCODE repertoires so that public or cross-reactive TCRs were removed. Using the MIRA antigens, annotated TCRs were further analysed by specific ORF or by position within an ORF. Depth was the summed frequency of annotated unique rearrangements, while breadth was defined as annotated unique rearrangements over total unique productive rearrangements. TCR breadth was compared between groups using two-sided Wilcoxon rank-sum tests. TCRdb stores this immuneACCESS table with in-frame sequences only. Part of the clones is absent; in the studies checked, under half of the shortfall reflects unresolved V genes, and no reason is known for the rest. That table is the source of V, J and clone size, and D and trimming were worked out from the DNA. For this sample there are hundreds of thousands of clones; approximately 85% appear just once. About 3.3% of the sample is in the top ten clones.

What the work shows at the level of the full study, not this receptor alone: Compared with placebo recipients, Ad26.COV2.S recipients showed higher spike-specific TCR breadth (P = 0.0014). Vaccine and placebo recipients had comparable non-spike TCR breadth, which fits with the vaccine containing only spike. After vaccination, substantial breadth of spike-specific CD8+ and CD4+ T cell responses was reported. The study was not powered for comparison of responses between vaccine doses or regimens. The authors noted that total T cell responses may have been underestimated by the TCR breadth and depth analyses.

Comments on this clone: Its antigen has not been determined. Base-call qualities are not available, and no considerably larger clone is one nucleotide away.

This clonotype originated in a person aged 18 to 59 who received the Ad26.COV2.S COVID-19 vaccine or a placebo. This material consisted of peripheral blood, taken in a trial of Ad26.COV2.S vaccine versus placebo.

The DNA sequence is as follows: TGTGCCAGCAGTTTATCGCCGGGGTTAAGCTCCTACGAGCAGTACTTC. This gives the protein CASSLSPGLSSYEQYF. This receptor chain uses TRBV27 and TRBJ2-7; the D gene is perhaps TRBD2, from 5 matching bases. Spanning cysteine to phenylalanine, the CDR3 consists of 16 amino acids. Only the CDR3 part of the read is kept: 48 bases, read in frame from the first base. The trim is 0 bases for V and 0 bases for J, with a gap of 12 bases between the germline ends. Taken from the germline V gene (reference sequence), the CDR1 and CDR2 loops are MNHEY and SMNVEV.